This T cell receptor beta chain was profiled in a study of T-cell memory formation after mild COVID-19. The overall study: TCR clusters mostly belonged to single donors. Whole-study findings and limits: Among contracting clones, CD4+ were mainly CM/EM and CD8+ enriched in EMRA.

The CDR3 is made up of 15 amino acids. Germline V gene data show CDR1 as KGHSH and CDR2 as LQKENI. V was clipped by 2 bases and J by 1 base, with 8 bases between them. TCRdb redid the calling of the 5' RACE reads with MiXCR, one entry per CDR3 protein. The sample yields roughly 610,000 distinct CDR3 sequences, around 15% seen once. About this clonotype itself: The antigen is undetermined.

The sample was PBMCs or a T cell subset sorted from them (not recorded which). The chain recombines TRBV18 with TRBJ2-2; no reliable D call. The sequence was obtained from an adult woman who had mild COVID-19 (a few samples of this study predate the infection). Cell type and time point are not known. The CDR3: CASSPVMGNTGELFF. The CDR3 coding sequence is TGTGCCAGCTCACCAGTCATGGGGAACACCGGGGAGCTGTTTTTT.